The source of this TCR beta chain is a study of T-cell memory formation after mild COVID-19. Study summary: TCR clusters showed largely donor specificity. The study's findings and limits: The appearance of some responding clones in pre-infection memory suggested that cross-reactive memory joined. Mainly CM and EM harbored the contracting CD4+ clones; mainly EMRA harbored the CD8+ ones.

Trimming stripped 4 bases from V and 4 bases from J, with 22 bases between. The germline V gene encodes CDR1 SGHTA and CDR2 FQGTGA. The CDR3 consists of 17 residues. Employing constant-segment primers, 5'RACE generated TCR alpha and TCR beta cDNA libraries bearing sample barcodes and UMIs. TCRdb re-called the 5' RACE reads through MiXCR, storing one row per CDR3 protein. Of about 400,000 distinct CDR3 sequences in the sample, about a sixth were seen once. Worth noting for this clonotype: Its antigen is unidentified.

The sequenced sample was PBMCs or a T cell subset sorted from them (not recorded which). This TCR came from a man aged 18 to 30 who had mild COVID-19 (a few samples of this study predate the infection). Cell type and time point are not known. The chain couples TRBV7-3 to TRBJ1-2, with D uncertain. Here the CDR3 reads CASSSSWWTNLGYGYTF. The CDR3 region has the DNA TGTGCCAGCAGCTCATCGTGGTGGACCAACTTAGGCTATGGCTACACCTTC.